The rows below give T cell receptor beta chains drawn from one sample of a study of blood T cell repertoires in COVID-19. The repertoire was sequenced with immunoSEQ multiplex PCR; TCRdb's copy has only in-frame clones and lacks some. The table lists around 500,000 clones, about nine tenths of them singletons. Source material: PBMCs or T cells enriched from blood (not recorded which). These receptor sequences come from a woman aged 60 to 75 who had recovered from COVID-19. The CDR3 runs from the conserved cysteine through the conserved F or W. Fields, in order: CDR3 length, V gene, J gene, CDR3 protein.

14	TRBV27	TRBJ1-5	CASTVAGGNQPQHF
16	TRBV6-2/TRBV6-3	TRBJ2-3	CASSSDVAGGTDTQYF
16	TRBV7-9	TRBJ2-2	CASSSRPGTYTGELFF
12	TRBV6-6	TRBJ1-1	CASDRGNTEAFF
14	TRBV5-1	TRBJ1-1	CASSFSTGDTEAFF
15	TRBV7-2	TRBJ2-7	CASSLQQGPAYEQYF
14	TRBV5-1	TRBJ2-7	CASSPGQGGYEQYF
15	TRBV19	TRBJ2-6	CASSIATAGANVLTF
14	TRBV11-2	TRBJ2-5	CASSPLRAEETQYF
15	TRBV5-1	TRBJ2-2	CASSLGDRETGELFF
15	TRBV5-1	TRBJ2-1	CASRRTGTSYNEQFF
15	TRBV10-3	TRBJ2-2	CAISLTSGATGELFF
16	TRBV3-1/TRBV3-2	TRBJ1-3	CASSQGTRGLGNTIYF
17	TRBV12-5	TRBJ1-4	CASGLVPPGQGMKSLFF
14	TRBV2	TRBJ2-1	CASSGQGQHAEQFF
17	TRBV19	TRBJ1-5	CASSTRRTGEKNQPQHF
14	TRBV10-3	TRBJ1-6	CANSPTGLGSPLHF
16	TRBV18	TRBJ1-1	CASSPPDGVGFTEAFF
14	TRBV19	TRBJ2-7	CASSVGTGVYEQYF
13	TRBV29-1	TRBJ1-1	CSGWTVRGPEAFF
14	TRBV19	TRBJ1-5	CASRSDSFNQPQHF
14	TRBV6-5	TRBJ1-5	CASSVRGRNQPQHF
15	TRBV24-1	TRBJ2-3	CATSDRGLGTDTQYF